This TCR beta chain was captured by sequencing in a study of beta chain features in type 1 diabetes. Overall study: Age, gender and cell yields were similar between patients and healthy donors. Study results and caveats: Shortening of TCRB CDR3s, moderate but significant, appeared in all four CD4+ subsets of Type 1 diabetes patients. A pattern of fewer insertions and more deletions at VDJ junctions was seen in type 1 diabetes patients.

This clone was recorded a few times. Antigen unknown. CDR1 and CDR2 from the germline V gene are WSHSY and SAAADI. This CDR3 is built from 11 residues. V was cut by 6 bases and J by 4 bases, with 6 bases left in between. In all sorted populations, purity surpassed 95%. Expressed TCRB transcripts were sequenced after all isolated RNA was converted to cDNA. Sequencing of naive, central memory and regulatory T cell samples gave an average of around 3.8 million reads. Clones were sequenced by immunoSEQ multiplex PCR, and TCRdb holds only the in-frame ones, with some missing. The table lists 200,000 to 250,000 clones, roughly 17% of them singletons.

The clonotype was recovered from a man younger than 40 with type 1 diabetes. Sequenced sample: naive CD4+ T cells from blood. The rearrangement uses TRBV10-2 and TRBJ2-5; no definite D call. CDR3 residues: CASRSLETQYF. The CDR3 nucleotides read TGCGCCAGCAGATCGCTAGAGACCCAGTACTTC.